The 22 T cell receptor beta chains below come from one sample, sequenced in a study of beta chain features in type 1 diabetes. Findings and limits, study-wide: Moderate but significant shortening of TCRB CDR3s was recorded in all four CD4+ subsets from Type 1 diabetes patients.

For these receptors, no antigen is known. Every isolated RNA sample was fully reverse transcribed, so sequencing captured expressed TCRB transcripts. TCRdb's table, derived via immunoSEQ multiplex PCR, lists solely in-frame clones and lacks some. The table lists about 650,000 clones, over 10% of them singletons. Sequenced: naive CD4+ T cells from blood. These receptors were taken from a man aged 25-45 years with type 1 diabetes.

The chain carries TRBV5-4 and TRBJ2-2; D may be TRBD1 (6 bases). Germline CDR1 SGHNT, CDR2 YYREEE (reference sequence). The CDR3 is 15 residues long. V lost 7 bases and J 0 bases, leaving 13 bases between the germline ends. CDR3 protein: CASHPDRSNTGELFF. CDR3 nucleotide sequence: TGTGCCAGCCATCCCGACAGGTCGAACACCGGGGAGCTGTTTTTT.

This clone occurred a few times. V usage is TRBV25-1 and J usage is TRBJ2-2, with 8 bases that match TRBD2. The CDR3 has 15 residues. Germline V gene sequence: CDR1 MGHDK, CDR2 SYGVNS. Losses at the gene ends were 6 bases for V and 3 bases for J; bases not matched to a gene: 6. The DNA for the CDR3 is TGTGCCAGCAGCCGCGGGGGGCGGTACACCGGGGAGCTGTTTTTT. It codes for CASSRGGRYTGELFF.

The chain employs TRBV18 and TRBJ1-6; no definite D call. The germline V and J ends were trimmed by 3 bases and 0 bases, with 9 bases remaining between them. The germline V gene encodes CDR1 KGHSH and CDR2 LQKENI. This CDR3 has 16 residues. Here the CDR3 reads CASSPMRSSYNSPLHF. The CDR3 coding sequence is TGTGCCAGCTCACCCATGAGAAGCTCCTATAATTCACCCCTCCACTTT.

This clone was detected only a few times. The rearrangement uses TRBV7-9 and TRBJ2-3; 10 bases match TRBD1. This CDR3 is 15 amino acids long. Germline CDR1 is SEHNR and CDR2 is FQNEAQ (reference sequence). Trimming removed 4 bases from V and 5 bases from J; junction bases left unmatched: 6. The CDR3 DNA sequence: TGTGCCAGCAGCTCCGGGACAGGGGTTTTAGATACGCAGTATTTT. Translating it yields CASSSGTGVLDTQYF.

The table lists this clone with a few counts. This chain uses TRBV7-2 with TRBJ2-3; possible D gene TRBD2, 5 bases. The V end lost 5 bases, the J end lost 4 bases, and 16 bases lay between the germline ends. Germline CDR1 SGHTA, CDR2 FQGNSA. The CDR3 is 15 amino acids. CDR3 region: CASSAVRAGADTQYF. The CDR3 nucleotides are TGTGCCAGCAGCGCCGTTCGCGCGGGTGCAGATACGCAGTATTTT.

In its sample, this clone was seen a few times. V and J are TRBV5-1 and TRBJ1-5; D ambiguous. CDR1 is SGHRS, CDR2 YFSETQ, per germline. The CDR3 consists of 14 residues. V was pared by 4 bases and J by 3 bases, with 11 bases between. DNA for the CDR3: TGCGCCAGCAGCGCGGGTCCTCTCAATCAGCCCCAGCATTTT. This gives the protein CASSAGPLNQPQHF.

The chain employs TRBV4-2 and TRBJ1-3; no firm D call. This CDR3 is 16 amino acids long. With 0 bases removed from V and 3 bases from J, the gap between germline ends came to 12 bases. CDR1 and CDR2 (germline): LGHNA, YNFKEQ. DNA for the CDR3: TGTGCCAGCAGCCAAGATGGAGGGAACGGTGGAAACACCATATATTTT. This codes for CASSQDGGNGGNTIYF.

This clone was observed a handful of times. The chain uses TRBV6-5 and TRBJ1-3; 8 bases line up with TRBD1. Trimming took 4 bases from V and 0 from J; bases not matched to a gene: 5. The CDR3 contains 16 residues. Germline V gene lookup returns CDR1 MNHEY and CDR2 SVGAGI. CDR3 sequence (DNA): TGTGCCAGCAGTTGGGACAGGCTCGGCTCTGGAAACACCATATATTTT. Translated, it gives CASSWDRLGSGNTIYF.

The chain carries TRBV6-1 and TRBJ2-6; TRBD1 might be the D (6 bases). Deletions cut 5 bases from V and 4 bases from J, with 12 bases between. Germline CDR1 reads MNHNS; CDR2 reads SASEGT. The CDR3 is made up of 15 amino acids. The CDR3 loop is CASSQTTGGANVLTF. The CDR3 DNA reads TGTGCCAGCAGTCAGACGACAGGAGGGGCCAACGTCCTGACTTTC.

A few counts support this clone. V is TRBV7-9 and J is TRBJ2-7, with D tentatively TRBD1 (5 bases). Trimming shortened V by 5 bases and J by 2 bases, and 10 bases separated the two germline ends. Per the germline V gene, CDR1 is SEHNR and CDR2 is FQNEAQ (reference sequence). The CDR3 is made up of 13 amino acids. The CDR3 coding sequence is TGTGCCAGCAGCCCAGACAGCCCCTACGAGCAGTACTTC. It yields the protein CASSPDSPYEQYF.

The rearrangement links TRBV7-6 to TRBJ1-5; a possible D gene is TRBD1 (5 bases). Germline assignment: CDR1 SGHVS and CDR2 FNYEAQ. Trimming took 3 bases from V and 6 from J, leaving 15 bases between them. The CDR3 sequence is 15 residues long. CDR3 DNA sequence: TGTGCCAGCAGCTTGATGGAGGGGTCAGGTCAGCCCCAGCATTTT. As protein: CASSLMEGSGQPQHF.

The chain couples TRBV9 to TRBJ2-1; 15 bases agree with TRBD2. The germline gives CDR1 SGDLS, CDR2 YYNGEE. Losses at the gene ends were 3 bases for V and 7 bases for J; bases not matched to a gene: 5. The CDR3 runs to 16 residues. The CDR3 loop is CASSARTSGGANEQFF. The CDR3 DNA follows: TGTGCCAGCAGCGCCCGGACTAGCGGGGGGGCGAATGAGCAGTTCTTC.

The chain links TRBV6-5 to TRBJ1-6; D is uncertain. The germline CDR1 and CDR2 sequences are MNHEY and SVGAGI. V dropped 8 bases and J dropped 8 bases, with 4 bases sitting between them. This CDR3 is 10 amino acids long. The CDR3 spells CASGDSPLHF. The CDR3 coding sequence is TGTGCCAGCGGAGATTCACCCCTCCACTTT.

This clone has a handful of counts. The V gene is TRBV30, the J gene TRBJ1-5; 11 nucleotides align to TRBD1. With V trimmed by 1 base and J by 4 bases, 3 bases remained unmatched. This CDR3 is built from 15 residues. CDR1 and CDR2 (germline): GTSNPN, SVGIG (reference sequence). As DNA, the CDR3 is TGTGCCTGGAGTGCCGGGACAGGGGGGAATCAGCCCCAGCATTTT. Protein: CAWSAGTGGNQPQHF.

This clone was found a few times. This rearrangement joins TRBV6-5 to TRBJ2-2; D remains ambiguous. CDR1 is MNHEY, CDR2 SVGAGI, per germline. The CDR3 contains 16 residues. V shed 0 bases and J shed 3 bases, with 11 bases lying between them. CDR3 protein: CASSYSGLFYTGELFF. The CDR3 region has the DNA TGTGCCAGCAGTTACTCAGGGTTATTTTACACCGGGGAGCTGTTTTTT.

Only a few counts were recorded for this clone. The chain links TRBV7-2 to TRBJ2-7; D may correspond to TRBD1 or TRBD2 (5 bases each). The CDR3 length is 15 residues. Trimming took off 4 bases at V and 2 bases at J, with 15 bases between the two ends. CDR1 is SGHTA, CDR2 FQGNSA, per germline. CDR3 coding DNA: TGTGCCAGCAGCTCCTCCGGGACCGACCCCTACGAGCAGTACTTC. This sequence encodes CASSSSGTDPYEQYF.

The V gene is TRBV9, the J gene TRBJ2-2; D unresolved. This CDR3 comprises 14 residues. Per the germline V gene, CDR1 is SGDLS and CDR2 is YYNGEE. V lost 2 bases to trimming and J lost 0 bases, with 5 bases between them. DNA of the CDR3: TGTGCCAGCAGCGTTCAAGCGAACACCGGGGAGCTGTTTTTT. Translating gives CASSVQANTGELFF.

A few counts support this clone. The J gene is TRBJ2-3, the V gene TRBV29-1; D is unresolved. The V and J ends lost 0 bases and 4 bases respectively, with 5 bases between them. CDR3 size: 12 residues. Germline V gene lookup returns CDR1 SQVTM and CDR2 ANQGSEA. The CDR3 spells CSVEDQSDTQYF. Written as DNA, the CDR3 is TGCAGCGTTGAAGATCAGTCAGATACGCAGTATTTT.

This sequence joins TRBV7-2 and TRBJ1-2; D unclear. The CDR3 length is 15 residues. The V end was cut by 1 base, the J end by 6 bases, with 15 bases between. Germline V gene data show CDR1 as SGHTA and CDR2 as FQGNSA. CDR3 DNA: TGTGCCAGCAGCTTAGGATTCGAGACTGACGATGGCTACACCTTC. Protein: CASSLGFETDDGYTF.

In its sample, this clone was seen a few times. The CDR3 coding sequence is TGCGCCAGCAGCTTTGACGGGATCTACAATGAGCAGTTCTTC. Its protein is CASSFDGIYNEQFF. The chain joins TRBV5-1 to TRBJ2-1; a possible D gene is TRBD2 (5 bases). Germline values: CDR1 SGHRS, CDR2 YFSETQ. Trimming left V 2 bases short and J 3 bases short, with 9 bases between. The CDR3 runs 14 residues.

In this sample, this clone turned up a few times. V is TRBV19 and J is TRBJ1-6; D may be TRBD1 (5 bases). The CDR3 is made up of 16 amino acids. The germline gives CDR1 LNHDA, CDR2 SQIVND (reference sequence). V was clipped by 7 bases and J by 5 bases, with 18 bases between them. The CDR3 DNA reads as TGTGCCAGTACCCTCAGGGTTCGGGCGAATAATTCACCCCTCCACTTT. Protein sequence: CASTLRVRANNSPLHF.

As concerns this clone: Other DNA sequences of this sample code for an identical CDR3. The chain recombines TRBV18 with TRBJ2-1; 7 bases fit TRBD1. The CDR3 spans 13 residues. V lost 4 bases and J lost 7; bases outside the gene matches: 4. The germline V gene encodes CDR1 KGHSH and CDR2 LQKENI. In DNA, the CDR3 is TGTGCCAGCTCACAGGGGGCAGGTAATGAGCAGTTCTTC. Translation gives CASSQGAGNEQFF.